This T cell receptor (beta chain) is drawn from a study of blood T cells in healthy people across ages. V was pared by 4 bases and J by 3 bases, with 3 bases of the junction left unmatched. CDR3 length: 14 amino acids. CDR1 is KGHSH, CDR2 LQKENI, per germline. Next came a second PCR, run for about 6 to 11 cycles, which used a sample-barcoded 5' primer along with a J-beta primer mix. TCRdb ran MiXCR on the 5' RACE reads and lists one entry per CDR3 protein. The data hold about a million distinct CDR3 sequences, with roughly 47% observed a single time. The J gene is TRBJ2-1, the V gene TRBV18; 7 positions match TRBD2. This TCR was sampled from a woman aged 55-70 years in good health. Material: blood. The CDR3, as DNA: TGTGCCAGCTCACGAACTAGCGACTACAATGAGCAGTTCTTC. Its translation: CASSRTSDYNEQFF.